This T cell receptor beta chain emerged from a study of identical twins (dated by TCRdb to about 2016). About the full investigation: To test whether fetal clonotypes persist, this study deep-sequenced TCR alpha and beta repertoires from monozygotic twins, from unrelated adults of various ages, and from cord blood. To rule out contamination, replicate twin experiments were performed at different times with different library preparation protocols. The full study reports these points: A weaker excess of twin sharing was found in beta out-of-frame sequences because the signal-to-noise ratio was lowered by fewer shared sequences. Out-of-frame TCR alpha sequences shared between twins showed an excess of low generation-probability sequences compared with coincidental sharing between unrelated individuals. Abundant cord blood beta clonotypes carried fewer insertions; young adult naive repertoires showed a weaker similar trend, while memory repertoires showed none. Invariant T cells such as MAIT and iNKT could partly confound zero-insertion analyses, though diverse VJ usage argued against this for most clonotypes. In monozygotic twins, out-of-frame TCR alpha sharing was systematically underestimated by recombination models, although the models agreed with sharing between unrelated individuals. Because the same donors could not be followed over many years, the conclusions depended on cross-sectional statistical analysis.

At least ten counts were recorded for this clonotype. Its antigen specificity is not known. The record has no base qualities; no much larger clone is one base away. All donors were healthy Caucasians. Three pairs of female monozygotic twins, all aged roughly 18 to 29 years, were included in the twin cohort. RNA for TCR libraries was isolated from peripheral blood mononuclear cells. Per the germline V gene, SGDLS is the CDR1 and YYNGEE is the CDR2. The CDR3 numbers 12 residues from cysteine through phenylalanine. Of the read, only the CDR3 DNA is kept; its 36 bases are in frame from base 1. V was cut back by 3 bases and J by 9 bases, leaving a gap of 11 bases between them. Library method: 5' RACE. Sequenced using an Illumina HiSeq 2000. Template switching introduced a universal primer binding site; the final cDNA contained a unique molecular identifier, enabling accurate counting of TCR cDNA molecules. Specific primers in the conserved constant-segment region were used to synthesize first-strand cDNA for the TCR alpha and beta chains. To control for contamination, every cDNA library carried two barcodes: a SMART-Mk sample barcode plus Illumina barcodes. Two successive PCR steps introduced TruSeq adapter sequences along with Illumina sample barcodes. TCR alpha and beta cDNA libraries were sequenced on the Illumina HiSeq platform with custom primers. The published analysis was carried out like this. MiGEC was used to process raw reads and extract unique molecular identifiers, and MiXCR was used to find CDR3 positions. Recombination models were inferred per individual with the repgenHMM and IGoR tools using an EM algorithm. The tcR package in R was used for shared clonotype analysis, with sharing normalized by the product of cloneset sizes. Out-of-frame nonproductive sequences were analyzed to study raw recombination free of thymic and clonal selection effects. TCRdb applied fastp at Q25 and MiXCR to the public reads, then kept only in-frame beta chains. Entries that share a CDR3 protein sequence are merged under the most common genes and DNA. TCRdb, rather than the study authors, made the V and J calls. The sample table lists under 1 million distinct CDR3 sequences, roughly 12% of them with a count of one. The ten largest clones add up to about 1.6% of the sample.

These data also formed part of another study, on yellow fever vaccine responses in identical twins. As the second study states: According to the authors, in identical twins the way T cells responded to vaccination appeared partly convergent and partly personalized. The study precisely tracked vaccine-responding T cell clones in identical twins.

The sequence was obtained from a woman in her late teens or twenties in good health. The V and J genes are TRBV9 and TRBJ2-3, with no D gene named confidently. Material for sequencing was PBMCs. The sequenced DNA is TGTGCCAGCAGCGGGGTAGAGGAAACGCAGTATTTT. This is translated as CASSGVEETQYF.